Each of the 8 T cell receptor beta chains below was sequenced from the same sample in a study of cytomegalovirus exposure and HLA in healthy donors. Primers for the PCR totalled 60 Vbeta and 13 Jbeta. TCRdb's table, derived via immunoSEQ multiplex PCR, lists solely in-frame clones and lacks some. The data contain 120,000 to 150,000 clones, 65% to 75% of them singletons. The specimen sequenced was PBMCs. The receptors were gathered from a man aged 60 to 69 in good health and CMV-seronegative.

The rearrangement uses TRBV10-2 and TRBJ1-5; D unclear. V was clipped by 2 bases and J by 2 bases, with 10 bases between them. CDR1 and CDR2 from the germline V gene are WSHSY and SAAADI. The CDR3 contains 15 residues. The CDR3 nucleotides are TGCGCCAGCAGTGAGAGTGGAGGTGGCAATCAGCCCCAGCATTTT. This codes for CASSESGGGNQPQHF.

This clone occurred a few times. The rearrangement links TRBV15 to TRBJ2-3; D possibly corresponds to TRBD1 (6 bases). The germline gives CDR1 LNHNV, CDR2 YYDKDF (reference sequence). CDR3 size: 16 residues. Trimming shortened V by 0 bases and J by 2 bases, and 12 bases separated the two germline ends. CDR3 region: CATSRDLTGPTDTQYF. CDR3 coding DNA: TGTGCCACCAGCAGAGACCTGACAGGCCCCACAGATACGCAGTATTTT.

Details on this clone: At one boundary the junction diverges from the germline segment, which might be a read error. This chain links TRBV19 with TRBJ2-3; perhaps TRBD1 as D (6 bases). This CDR3 has 14 residues. Germline CDR1 and CDR2: LNHDA and SQIVND (reference sequence). DNA for the CDR3: TGTGCCAGTACTATAGGACAGAGCACAGATACGCAGTATTTT. This gives the protein CASTIGQSTDTQYF.

V usage is TRBV6-6 and J usage is TRBJ2-7; D is perhaps TRBD1 (6 bases). The CDR3 is made up of 15 amino acids. The germline V gene has CDR1 MNHNY and CDR2 SVGAGI (reference sequence). V lost 6 bases and J 3 bases, leaving 18 bases between the germline ends. CDR3 region: CASSLFRDTNYEQYF. CDR3 in DNA: TGTGCCAGCAGCCTTTTTCGGGACACCAACTACGAGCAGTACTTC.

Remarks on this clone: One end of the junction fails to match germline, which may point to a read error. CDR3 amino acids: CSSSPEREWLETQYF. CDR3 bases: TGTTCCAGCAGCCCAGAGCGGGAGTGGCTAGAGACCCAGTACTTC. The rearrangement uses TRBV7-9 and TRBJ2-5; 8 bases are shared with TRBD2. Germline V lookup: CDR1 SEHNR, CDR2 FQNEAQ (reference sequence). The length of the CDR3 is 15 residues.

The rearrangement joins TRBV4-1 to TRBJ2-2, with 9 bases that match TRBD1. Germline V lookup: CDR1 MGHRA, CDR2 YSYEKL. The CDR3 has 15 residues. The V and J ends lost 7 bases and 8 bases, in that order; junction bases with no gene match: 11. This CDR3 is CASNWDREAAGELFF. As DNA, the CDR3 is TGCGCCAGCAATTGGGACAGGGAAGCCGCTGGGGAGCTGTTTTTT.

The chain couples TRBV28 to TRBJ1-3; D possibly corresponds to TRBD1 (5 bases). Germline CDR1 MDHEN, CDR2 SYDVKM. CDR3 length: 19 amino acids. The V and J ends lost 3 bases and 2 bases respectively, with 23 bases between them. The CDR3 protein is CASSFLAGLRAVTGNTIYF. CDR3 sequence (DNA): TGTGCCAGCAGTTTTTTGGCGGGACTCAGGGCCGTAACTGGAAACACCATATATTTT.

In its sample, this clone was seen a few times. This chain links TRBV2 with TRBJ1-1; D perhaps matches TRBD1 (5 bases). The CDR3 has 13 residues. The germline V and J ends were trimmed by 5 bases and 4 bases, with 11 bases remaining between them. The germline V gene has CDR1 SNHLY and CDR2 FYNNEI. CDR3 sequence (DNA): TGTGCCAGCAGTCCAGGGCGCGGCACTGAAGCTTTCTTT. The encoded protein is CASSPGRGTEAFF.